This T cell receptor (beta chain) was retrieved from a study of regulatory T cells in long-lasting Graves disease. Time point indicated: persistent/refractory GD, antithyroid drugs over 5 years with positive TRAb. Construction of the TCR library relied on RNA isolated from PBMCs. Germline CDR1 is GTSNPN and CDR2 is SVGIG (reference sequence). The CDR3 totals 13 residues. V lost 7 bases to trimming and J lost 3 bases; unmatched junction nucleotides: 9. This clonotype came up many times. Arm-PCR of CDR3 regions and iRepertoire HTBI primers were the basis on which TCR beta libraries were built. MiXCR, run by TCRdb on the multiplex PCR reads, gives a single entry per CDR3 protein. Of about 400,000 distinct CDR3 sequences in the sample, less than 25% were seen once.

The chain has TRBV30 and TRBJ2-7; 7 bases map to TRBD1. This receptor was taken from a female donor with Graves disease. The material sequenced was peripheral blood mononuclear cells (PBMCs), taken when the disease was refractory, from a patient treated with antithyroid drugs. The chain's CDR3 is CAYVKAGGYEQYF. The CDR3 DNA reads as TGTGCCTATGTAAAGGCAGGGGGCTACGAGCAGTACTTC.